The 26 T cell receptor beta chains below all came from one sample that was sequenced in a study of blood T cell repertoires in COVID-19. Only in-frame clones appear in the TCRdb table, and some are missing; sequencing was by immunoSEQ multiplex PCR. The table has about 150,000 clones, around 86% seen once; the top ten hold over 35%. Sequencing was carried out using peripheral blood. These receptors were taken from a man aged 50 to 59 who had recovered from COVID-19.

The chain combines TRBV30 with TRBJ1-5; D remains unclear. Germline assignment: CDR1 GTSNPN and CDR2 SVGIG (reference sequence). CDR3 length: 15 residues. The germline V and J ends were trimmed by 1 base and 3 bases, with 13 bases remaining between them. For the CDR3, the DNA is TGTGCCTGGAGTGCGCGGGGATTGATCAATCAGCCCCAGCATTTT. Protein: CAWSARGLINQPQHF. The full variable domain, in which reference TRBV30 and TRBJ1-5 provide the parts outside the CDR3, is SQTIHQWPATLVQPVGSPLSLECTVEGTSNPNLYWYRQAAGRGLQLLFYSVGIGQISSEVPQNLSASRPQDRQFILSSKKLLLSDSGFYLCAWSARGLINQPQHFGDGTRLSIL.

This sequence joins TRBV11-2 and TRBJ1-4; D possibly corresponds to TRBD1 (5 bases). V lost 5 bases and J 5 bases, leaving 15 bases between the germline ends. Germline assignment: CDR1 SGHAT and CDR2 FQNNGV. The CDR3 runs 15 residues. DNA for the CDR3: TGTGCCAGCAGCCCCTGGGGCAGACCCAATGAAAAACTGTTTTTT. Protein sequence: CASSPWGRPNEKLFF.

V and J are TRBV2 and TRBJ2-7, with 10 nucleotides matching TRBD1. After removal of 6 bases from V and 6 bases from J, the junction contained 8 bases not matched to a gene. The CDR3 contains 14 residues. The germline gives CDR1 SNHLY, CDR2 FYNNEI. The CDR3 DNA sequence: TGTGCCAGCAGCCCCGGGGGACAGGGGCTCGAGCAGTACTTC. This encodes CASSPGGQGLEQYF.

J is TRBJ2-7 and V is TRBV18; weak D call: TRBD2 (6 bases). This CDR3 has 14 residues. V lost 3 bases and J lost 0, with 9 bases in between. The germline CDR1 and CDR2 sequences are KGHSH and LQKENI. In DNA, the CDR3 is TGTGCCAGCTCACCGGGGGGAAACTCCTACGAGCAGTACTTC. This translates into CASSPGGNSYEQYF.

The chain uses TRBV7-2 and TRBJ2-3, with a tentative D call TRBD1 (6 bases). The germline CDR1 and CDR2 sequences are SGHTA and FQGNSA. Trimming removed 6 bases at V and 2 bases at J, with 9 bases between. This CDR3 has 13 residues. CDR3 loop: CASSGQFTDTQYF. In DNA form, the CDR3 reads TGTGCCAGCAGTGGACAGTTCACAGATACGCAGTATTTT.

V usage is TRBV5-1 and J usage is TRBJ2-3, with 7 bases lining up with TRBD1. The trim removed 6 bases at V and 0 bases at J, leaving 7 bases unmatched. This CDR3 has 15 residues. Germline V gene data show CDR1 as SGHRS and CDR2 as YFSETQ. CDR3 sequence (DNA): TGCGCCAGCACCGAAGGGGGCCGGAGCACAGATACGCAGTATTTT. It codes for CASTEGGRSTDTQYF.

The chain recombines TRBV4-1 with TRBJ1-4; 7 bases agree with TRBD1. Germline CDR1 is MGHRA and CDR2 is YSYEKL. The CDR3 consists of 16 residues. The J segment lost 6 bases and the V segment lost 4 bases, leaving 11 bases of the junction unmatched. The CDR3 DNA follows: TGCGCCAGCAGCCCCCTCGGAAGACAGGGCCATGAAAAACTGTTTTTT. Its translation: CASSPLGRQGHEKLFF.

The CDR3 coding sequence is TGTGCCAGTAGTATTGGAGAACAGGGAGACGAGCAGTACTTC. Its translation is CASSIGEQGDEQYF. The chain is built from TRBV19 and TRBJ2-7; maybe TRBD1 (6 bases). Trimming cost V 3 bases and J 5 bases, with 14 bases left between them. The CDR3 spans 14 residues. Germline V gene sequence: CDR1 LNHDA, CDR2 SQIVND (reference sequence). Using reference TRBV19 and TRBJ2-7 for the parts outside the CDR3, the full variable domain is DGGITQSPKYLFRKEGQNVTLSCEQNLNHDAMYWYRQDPGQGLRLIYYSQIVNDFQKGDIAEGYSVSREKKESFPLTVTSAQKNPTAFYLCASSIGEQGDEQYFGPGTRLTVT.

The chain carries TRBV9 and TRBJ1-6, with 7 bases aligning to TRBD1. The CDR3 is 14 amino acids. With V trimmed by 0 bases and J by 11 bases, 5 bases remained unmatched. CDR1 and CDR2 (germline): SGDLS, YYNGEE. CDR3 protein: CASSVGGTETPLHF. The CDR3 DNA is TGTGCCAGCAGCGTAGGAGGGACAGAAACACCCCTCCACTTT.

The V call is TRBV9, the J call TRBJ2-2, with a tentative D call TRBD1 (5 bases). The ends were cut back, 4 bases at V and 3 bases at J, with 7 bases in the middle. Germline V lookup: CDR1 SGDLS, CDR2 YYNGEE. The CDR3 is made up of 13 amino acids. The CDR3 DNA sequence: TGTGCCAGCAGCCCAGGGTACACCGGGGAGCTGTTTTTT. Encoded protein: CASSPGYTGELFF.

The rearrangement links TRBV19 to TRBJ1-2, with TRBD1 identical over 7 bases. CDR1 LNHDA and CDR2 SQIVND come from the germline V gene (reference sequence). Germline trimming cut 1 base from V and 4 bases from J; bases unmatched to any gene: 3. This CDR3 contains 14 residues. The CDR3 sequence: CASSIGGQLYGYTF. CDR3 DNA: TGTGCCAGTAGTATAGGGGGACAGCTCTATGGCTACACCTTC.

The sample holds one count of this clone. The chain combines TRBV6-5 with TRBJ1-2; 9 bases line up with TRBD1. The CDR3 is 14 residues long. Trimming removed 5 bases from V and 7 bases from J; junction bases left unmatched: 8. Germline V lookup: CDR1 MNHEY, CDR2 SVGAGI. The DNA for the CDR3 is TGTGCCAGCAGTCGGCCGGGACAGGGATCTGGCTACACCTTC. Translated, it gives CASSRPGQGSGYTF.

Here the CDR3 reads CASRSRGQDGYTF. The CDR3 DNA reads as TGTGCCAGTAGGTCCAGGGGACAAGATGGCTACACCTTC. This chain uses TRBV19 with TRBJ1-2; a possible D gene is TRBD1 (6 bases). This CDR3 is 13 amino acids long. The germline gives CDR1 LNHDA, CDR2 SQIVND (reference sequence). V was pared by 6 bases and J by 6 bases, with 14 bases between.

The V gene is TRBV5-1, the J gene TRBJ2-7, with unresolved D. V was shortened by 0 bases and J by 2 bases, with 12 bases between the two germline ends. CDR1 and CDR2 (germline): SGHRS, YFSETQ. The CDR3 is 15 residues long. The DNA for the CDR3 is TGCGCCAGCAGCTTGGTGTCCGAAACTCCCTACGAGCAGTACTTC. This codes for CASSLVSETPYEQYF.

The V gene is TRBV27, the J gene TRBJ1-5; 7 bases match TRBD1. CDR3 size: 13 residues. V lost 4 bases, J lost 5 bases, and 2 bases stayed unmatched. Germline V gene lookup returns CDR1 MNHEY and CDR2 SMNVEV (reference sequence). The CDR3 here is CASSWTGHQPQHF. As DNA, the CDR3 is TGTGCCAGCAGTTGGACAGGTCATCAGCCCCAGCATTTT.

This clone was detected only a few times. This rearrangement joins TRBV5-1 to TRBJ1-3, with 8 nucleotides matching TRBD1. Germline assignment: CDR1 SGHRS and CDR2 YFSETQ. There are 13 residues in the CDR3. V trimming: 4 bases; J trimming: 8 bases; junction bases outside the gene matches: 5. CDR3 in amino acids: CASSEDRGHTIYF. The CDR3 region has the DNA TGCGCCAGCAGCGAAGACAGGGGACACACCATATATTTT.

The chain uses TRBV7-7 and TRBJ2-1, with a tentative D call TRBD1 (5 bases). This CDR3 region has 15 residues. Trimming removed 1 base at V and 8 bases at J, with 15 bases between. Germline CDR1 and CDR2: SSHAT and FNYEAQ (reference sequence). CDR3 nucleotide sequence: TGTGCCAGCAGCTTAGGGGATTCAGGGTTAGATGAGCAGTTCTTC. This codes for CASSLGDSGLDEQFF.

The V call is TRBV5-6, the J call TRBJ1-6, with D perhaps matching TRBD1 (5 bases). Trimming left V 4 bases short and J 13 bases short, with 27 bases between. Germline loops: CDR1 SGHDT, CDR2 YYEEEE. CDR3 length equals 17 residues. Written as DNA, the CDR3 is TGTGCCAGCAGCCCTAGTTCCCGACAGACGATTTTAGGGCCCCTCCACTTT. Translated: CASSPSSRQTILGPLHF.

The chain links TRBV11-3 to TRBJ1-2; the D is unclear. CDR3 size: 13 residues. Germline CDR1 is SGHNT and CDR2 is YENEEA. V gave up 0 bases and J gave up 5 bases, with 7 bases separating them. For the CDR3, the DNA is TGTGCCAGCAGCTTAGATCTAGTGTATGGCTACACCTTC. Protein product: CASSLDLVYGYTF.

The chain couples TRBV30 to TRBJ2-5; TRBD1 matches 8 bases. The CDR3 sequence is 14 residues long. V shed 7 bases and J 5 bases; nucleotides not matched to a gene: 12. Germline V lookup: CDR1 GTSNPN, CDR2 SVGIG (reference sequence). This CDR3 reads CASSDRGGGETQYF. DNA for the CDR3: TGTGCCTCCTCAGACAGGGGTGGGGGGGAGACCCAGTACTTC.

The gene calls are TRBV5-1 and TRBJ2-3; 7 bases fit TRBD2. Germline CDR1 reads SGHRS; CDR2 reads YFSETQ. With 7 bases clipped from V and 4 bases from J, the junction kept 9 bases outside the gene matches. This CDR3 has 14 residues. CDR3 sequence reads: CASETGGGADTQYF. In DNA form, the CDR3 reads TGCGCCAGCGAGACGGGGGGAGGCGCAGATACGCAGTATTTT.

This clone was picked up a small number of times. The chain combines TRBV11-2 with TRBJ2-3; TRBD2 is a possible D gene (5 bases). This CDR3 is built from 16 residues. CDR1 and CDR2 (germline): SGHAT, FQNNGV. Trimming cost V 1 base and J 4 bases, with 15 bases left between them. CDR3 nucleotide sequence: TGTGCCAGCAGCTTAGTGTCGGGATGGTTCGCAGATACGCAGTATTTT. Translated: CASSLVSGWFADTQYF. Using reference TRBV11-2 and TRBJ2-3 for the parts outside the CDR3, the full variable domain is EAGVAQSPRYKIIEKRQSVAFWCNPISGHATLYWYQQILGQGPKLLIQFQNNGVVDDSQLPKDRFSAERLKGVDSTLKIQPAKLEDSAVYLCASSLVSGWFADTQYFGPGTRLTVL.

The V call is TRBV20-1, the J call TRBJ2-3, with TRBD2 matching 7 bases. This CDR3 comprises 17 residues. Per germline, CDR1 DFQATT and CDR2 SNEGSKA (reference sequence). J was trimmed by 2 bases and V by 3 bases; bases with no gene match: 14. CDR3 sequence: CSASLAETRRVTDTQYF. The CDR3, as DNA: TGCAGTGCTAGTCTAGCGGAGACCCGCCGAGTCACAGATACGCAGTATTTT.

The rearrangement joins TRBV18 to TRBJ2-1; a possible D gene is TRBD2 (6 bases). V was trimmed by 2 bases and J by 0 bases, leaving 8 bases between them. The CDR3 consists of 15 residues. Germline V gene lookup returns CDR1 KGHSH and CDR2 LQKENI. This CDR3 reads CASSPGGYSYNEQFF. The CDR3, as DNA: TGTGCCAGCTCACCAGGGGGGTACTCCTACAATGAGCAGTTCTTC.

The J gene is TRBJ1-2, the V gene TRBV6-4; D is perhaps TRBD1 (6 bases). The CDR3 runs to 13 residues. V dropped 0 bases and J dropped 7 bases, with 9 bases sitting between them. Looked up from germline, CDR1 is MRHNA and CDR2 is SNTAGT. The CDR3 protein is CASSDSQGFGYTF. The CDR3 nucleotides read TGTGCCAGCAGTGACTCACAGGGATTTGGCTACACCTTC.

V and J are TRBV20-1 and TRBJ2-1; no reliable D call. CDR1 and CDR2 from the germline V gene are DFQATT and SNEGSKA (reference sequence). This CDR3 region has 11 residues. Trimming removed 6 bases at V and 8 bases at J, with 11 bases between. This chain's CDR3 is CSAASPDEQFF. The CDR3 coding sequence is TGCAGTGCCGCGAGCCCGGATGAGCAGTTCTTC.